This record covers a single T cell receptor (beta chain). Combining a sample-barcoded 5' primer with a J-beta primer mix, a second PCR ran for about 7 to 11 cycles. TCRdb reprocessed the 5' RACE reads via MiXCR and lists one record per CDR3 protein. This sample has around 1,000,000 distinct CDR3 sequences, with approximately 25% found just once. The sample comes from a study of blood T cells in healthy people across ages. The CDR3 contains 15 residues. The V gene's germline CDR1 is SEHNR and CDR2 FQNEAQ (reference sequence). V was trimmed by 5 bases and J by 5 bases, leaving 18 bases between them. This same sample was also part of a study on T cells of mothers and their children.

The sample comprised blood. The origin of this receptor is a girl aged 2-10 years in good health. The J gene is TRBJ1-1, the V gene TRBV7-9; no firm D call. CDR3 DNA: TGTGCCAGCAGCATCTTAGAGACACCGCAAACTGAAGCTTTCTTT. Translating it yields CASSILETPQTEAFF. Based on the CDR3 plus reference TRBV7-9 and TRBJ1-1, the full variable domain is DTGVSQNPRHKITKRGQNVTFRCDPISEHNRLYWYRQTLGQGPEFLTYFQNEAQLEKSRLLSDRFSAERPKGSFSTLEIQRTEQGDSAMYLCASSILETPQTEAFFGQGTRLTVV.